These 26 T cell receptor beta chains were all obtained from the same sample, sequenced in a study of siplizumab effects on memory and regulatory T cells. TCRdb keeps only in-frame clones here, not all; method: immunoSEQ multiplex PCR. The table has some 100,000 clones, 80% to 95% seen once. The sample consisted of non-Treg CD4+ T cells sorted from blood. These receptors all stem from a human donor in good health.

The chain carries TRBV10-1 and TRBJ2-7; D uncertain. The germline V and J ends were trimmed by 0 bases and 7 bases, with 10 bases remaining between them. Germline CDR1 and CDR2: WNHNN and SYGVQD (reference sequence). This CDR3 has 13 amino acids. The CDR3 DNA follows: TGCGCCAGCAGTGAGTCGATGGTTCGTGAGCAGTACTTC. Its protein is CASSESMVREQYF.

V is TRBV30 and J is TRBJ2-1, with a weak D call TRBD2 (5 bases). Germline V CDR1 and CDR2: GTSNPN, SVGIG (reference sequence). V was shortened by 1 base and J by 9 bases, with 13 bases between the two germline ends. The CDR3 is 13 residues long. The CDR3 sequence is CAWSAGRRSEQFF. The CDR3 nucleotides read TGTGCCTGGAGTGCGGGGAGAAGGAGTGAGCAGTTCTTC.

The chain links TRBV5-4 to TRBJ1-2; TRBD1 is a possible D gene (6 bases). The CDR3 runs 15 residues. Germline CDR1 and CDR2: SGHNT and YYREEE (reference sequence). The V gene lost 5 bases and the J gene lost 2 bases, with 16 bases spanning the gap. Here the CDR3 reads CASSVGAPGNYGYTF. DNA of the CDR3: TGTGCCAGCAGTGTGGGGGCCCCGGGGAACTATGGCTACACCTTC.

The chain couples TRBV12-5 to TRBJ2-1; possible D gene TRBD2, 5 bases. CDR1 is LGHNT, CDR2 FRNRAP, per germline. The CDR3 sequence is 16 residues long. Trimming took off 0 bases at V and 6 bases at J, with 15 bases between the two ends. CDR3 sequence (DNA): TGTGCTAGTGGTTTGGTACTAGGGATATCGGGCAATGAGCAGTTCTTC. This translates into CASGLVLGISGNEQFF.

The chain couples TRBV5-4 to TRBJ2-7; 8 bases line up with TRBD2. The V gene's germline CDR1 is SGHNT and CDR2 YYREEE (reference sequence). V was clipped by 4 bases and J by 3 bases; unmatched bases: 6. The CDR3 is made up of 14 amino acids. The CDR3 DNA reads as TGTGCCAGCAGCCGTTACGGGACTAGCTACGAGCAGTACTTC. Its protein product is CASSRYGTSYEQYF.

The chain links TRBV5-6 to TRBJ2-7; a weak D match, TRBD1 (5 bases). Deletions cut 0 bases from V and 2 bases from J, with 9 bases between. This CDR3 contains 14 residues. Germline-derived CDR1 and CDR2 are SGHDT and YYEEEE. The CDR3: CASSLASGTYEQYF. The CDR3 region has the DNA TGTGCCAGCAGCTTGGCCTCAGGGACCTACGAGCAGTACTTC.

The V call is TRBV27, the J call TRBJ2-3; the match to TRBD2 covers 11 bases. CDR1 is MNHEY, CDR2 SMNVEV, per germline (reference sequence). The CDR3 loop spans 17 amino acids. V lost 4 bases to trimming and J lost 4 bases; unmatched junction nucleotides: 10. The DNA of the CDR3 is TGTGCCAGCAGTTCCCGACCCTTAGCGGGAGGGCCAGATACGCAGTATTTT. Translation: CASSSRPLAGGPDTQYF.

V gene TRBV7-8 combines with J gene TRBJ2-7; 9 bases fit TRBD2. The V gene end was trimmed by 6 bases and the J gene end by 3 bases; junction bases not matched to a gene: 18. The CDR3 consists of 18 residues. Germline V gene data show CDR1 as SGHVS and CDR2 as FQNEAQ. Written as DNA, the CDR3 is TGTGCCAGCAGACCCGGCGGGAGGGCCCTTTCGACAGGCTACGAGCAGTACTTC. It specifies CASRPGGRALSTGYEQYF.

The rearrangement links TRBV28 to TRBJ2-5; D is uncertain. CDR1 and CDR2 (germline): MDHEN, SYDVKM. The CDR3 length is 12 residues. Between the trimmed V and J ends, which lost 6 bases and 5 bases, there was a span of 10 bases. This chain's CDR3 is CASRLYSETQYF. The CDR3 DNA follows: TGTGCCAGCAGGTTGTATTCGGAGACCCAGTACTTC.

This chain joins TRBV2 and TRBJ2-7; D remains ambiguous. The CDR3 is 11 residues long. Germline values: CDR1 SNHLY, CDR2 FYNNEI. Between the trimmed V and J ends, which lost 6 bases and 2 bases, there was a span of 5 bases. The CDR3 nucleotides read TGTGCCAGCAGCGGAACCTACGAGCAGTACTTC. The encoded protein is CASSGTYEQYF.

This chain uses TRBV5-1 with TRBJ2-7, with a possible D match to TRBD1 (6 bases). The germline gives CDR1 SGHRS, CDR2 YFSETQ. The CDR3 extends over 11 amino acids. V shed 3 bases and J shed 11 bases, with 12 bases lying between them. The CDR3 here is CASSSGQTEYF. CDR3 DNA sequence: TGCGCCAGCAGCTCCGGACAGACGGAGTACTTC. Looking up the rest from reference TRBV5-1 and TRBJ2-7 gives the full variable domain: KAGVTQTPRYLIKTRGQQVTLSCSPISGHRSVSWYQQTPGQGLQFLFEYFSETQRNKGNFPGRFSGRQFSNSRSEMNVSTLELGDSALYLCASSSGQTEYFGPGTRLTVT.

This rearrangement joins TRBV6-1 to TRBJ2-3; TRBD1 might be the D (6 bases). CDR3 size: 14 residues. The germline V gene has CDR1 MNHNS and CDR2 SASEGT. The V gene lost 7 bases and the J gene lost 2 bases, with 13 bases spanning the gap. The CDR3 loop is CASNQGPPTDTQYF. CDR3 sequence (DNA): TGTGCCAGCAACCAGGGGCCCCCCACAGATACGCAGTATTTT.

V usage is TRBV2 and J usage is TRBJ2-4, with a possible D match to TRBD2 (6 bases). Trimming shortened V by 7 bases and J by 4 bases, and 17 bases separated the two germline ends. Germline V gene data show CDR1 as SNHLY and CDR2 as FYNNEI. This CDR3 is built from 15 residues. The CDR3 bases are TGTGCCAGCAAGAATGAGTACAGCGGGAAAAACATTCAGTACTTC. Encoded protein: CASKNEYSGKNIQYF.

The chain couples TRBV19 to TRBJ2-5; the match to TRBD2 covers 15 bases. This CDR3 has 16 residues. With 4 bases clipped from V and 3 bases from J, the junction kept 3 bases outside the gene matches. Germline CDR1 and CDR2: LNHDA and SQIVND (reference sequence). The CDR3 bases are TGTGCCAGTAGTAGAGGGACTAGCGGGAGGAAAGAGACCCAGTACTTC. Translating it yields CASSRGTSGRKETQYF.

This rearrangement joins TRBV10-3 to TRBJ2-7, with D tentatively TRBD1 (6 bases). Trimming took 3 bases from V and 2 from J, leaving 11 bases between them. The length of the CDR3 is 14 residues. CDR1 ENHRY and CDR2 SYGVKD come from the germline V gene. CDR3 loop: CAISDPQGTYEQYF. The CDR3 DNA reads as TGTGCCATCAGTGACCCACAGGGAACCTACGAGCAGTACTTC.

The CDR3 nucleotides read TGTGCCAGCAGTGAATTCGGACAGATCTATAGCAATCAGCCCCAGCATTTT. It specifies CASSEFGQIYSNQPQHF. V is TRBV6-1 and J is TRBJ1-5; weak D call: TRBD1 (6 bases). The germline V gene encodes CDR1 MNHNS and CDR2 SASEGT. This CDR3 region has 17 residues. The V end was cut by 2 bases, the J end by 0 bases, with 14 bases between.

The chain couples TRBV27 to TRBJ2-7; 7 bases line up with TRBD2. The CDR3 loop spans 11 amino acids. The V gene end was trimmed by 7 bases and the J gene end by 6 bases; junction bases not matched to a gene: 3. Germline-derived CDR1 and CDR2 are MNHEY and SMNVEV (reference sequence). DNA for the CDR3: TGTGCCAGCACCACGGGGGGCGAGCAGTACTTC. Protein product: CASTTGGEQYF.

V and J are TRBV15 and TRBJ1-4; maybe TRBD1 (6 bases). The length of the CDR3 is 14 residues. Germline-derived CDR1 and CDR2 are LNHNV and YYDKDF (reference sequence). Trimming stripped 1 base from V and 6 bases from J, with 9 bases between. CDR3 in amino acids: CATSRGAGDEKLFF. In DNA form, the CDR3 reads TGTGCCACCAGCAGAGGGGCAGGGGATGAAAAACTGTTTTTT. The whole variable domain, remainder taken from reference TRBV15 and TRBJ1-4, is DAMVIQNPRYQVTQFGKPVTLSCSQTLNHNVMYWYQQKSSQAPKLLFHYYDKDFNNEADTPDNFQSRRPNTSFCFLDIRSPGLGDTAMYLCATSRGAGDEKLFFGSGTQLSVL.

The chain has TRBV5-8 and TRBJ2-5; D may correspond to TRBD1 or TRBD2 (5 bases each). Between the trimmed V and J ends, which lost 0 bases and 4 bases, there was a span of 13 bases. The CDR3 spans 15 residues. CDR1 and CDR2 (germline): SGHTS, YDEGEE. The CDR3 reads CASSLGWGPRETQYF. The CDR3 DNA sequence: TGTGCCAGCAGCTTGGGTTGGGGACCCCGAGAGACCCAGTACTTC.

The rearrangement uses TRBV19 and TRBJ1-5, with unresolved D. The CDR3 totals 12 residues. Deletions cut 5 bases from V and 7 bases from J, with 9 bases between. CDR1 is LNHDA, CDR2 SQIVND, per germline (reference sequence). CDR3 DNA sequence: TGTGCCAGTAGTCTGGGGTTCCAGCCCCAGCATTTT. Protein sequence: CASSLGFQPQHF.

J is TRBJ2-3 and V is TRBV5-4, with a tentative D call TRBD2 (5 bases). The germline V and J ends were trimmed by 4 bases and 3 bases, with 6 bases remaining between them. The V gene's germline CDR1 is SGHNT and CDR2 YYREEE (reference sequence). The CDR3 is 12 residues long. The CDR3 is CASSPGTDTQYF. The CDR3 DNA follows: TGTGCCAGCAGCCCGGGGACAGATACGCAGTATTTT. Filled out from reference TRBV5-4 and TRBJ2-3, the complete variable domain reads ETGVTQSPTHLIKTRGQQVTLRCSSQSGHNTVSWYQQALGQGPQFIFQYYREEENGRGNFPPRFSGLQFPNYSSELNVNALELDDSALYLCASSPGTDTQYFGPGTRLTVL.

The chain couples TRBV27 to TRBJ2-5; no clear D gene. The germline CDR1 and CDR2 sequences are MNHEY and SMNVEV (reference sequence). V was shortened by 5 bases and J by 4 bases, with 11 bases between the two germline ends. The CDR3 is 13 residues long. The DNA for the CDR3 is TGTGCCAGCAGTCGGGTAGGGTTAGAGACCCAGTACTTC. Its translation is CASSRVGLETQYF.

The gene calls are TRBV28 and TRBJ2-1; 11 positions agree with TRBD2. This CDR3 spans 17 amino acids. Trimming at V came to 4 bases and at J to 5 bases, leaving 10 bases not matched to a gene. Germline values: CDR1 MDHEN, CDR2 SYDVKM. As DNA, the CDR3 is TGTGCCAGCAGTTCCCAGACTAGCGGGAAATGGGACAATGAGCAGTTCTTC. This gives the protein CASSSQTSGKWDNEQFF.

This chain joins TRBV19 and TRBJ1-3; 10 bases align to TRBD1. This CDR3 comprises 15 residues. Per the germline V gene, CDR1 is LNHDA and CDR2 is SQIVND (reference sequence). Germline trimming cut 4 bases from V and 8 bases from J; bases unmatched to any gene: 8. The CDR3 loop reads CASSTTGGRPDTIYF. The CDR3 DNA follows: TGTGCCAGTAGTACGACAGGGGGCAGGCCGGACACCATATATTTT.

This sequence joins TRBV6-1 and TRBJ2-7; D remains unclear. The germline V and J ends were trimmed by 10 bases and 2 bases, with 21 bases remaining between them. The CDR3 extends over 15 amino acids. CDR1 is MNHNS and CDR2 is SASEGT in the germline V gene. The chain's CDR3 is CATRRTVTSPYEQYF. The CDR3 DNA follows: TGTGCCACCCGGCGGACGGTTACGTCGCCCTACGAGCAGTACTTC.

This clone was picked up one time. The gene calls are TRBV5-1 and TRBJ2-3; D gene unclear. Germline CDR1 SGHRS, CDR2 YFSETQ. Trimming shortened V by 0 bases and J by 1 base, and 6 bases separated the two germline ends. There are 14 residues in the CDR3. CDR3: CASSLAGGTDTQYF. The CDR3 nucleotides are TGCGCCAGCAGCTTGGCCGGTGGCACAGATACGCAGTATTTT. Based on the CDR3 plus reference TRBV5-1 and TRBJ2-3, the full variable domain is KAGVTQTPRYLIKTRGQQVTLSCSPISGHRSVSWYQQTPGQGLQFLFEYFSETQRNKGNFPGRFSGRQFSNSRSEMNVSTLELGDSALYLCASSLAGGTDTQYFGPGTRLTVL.